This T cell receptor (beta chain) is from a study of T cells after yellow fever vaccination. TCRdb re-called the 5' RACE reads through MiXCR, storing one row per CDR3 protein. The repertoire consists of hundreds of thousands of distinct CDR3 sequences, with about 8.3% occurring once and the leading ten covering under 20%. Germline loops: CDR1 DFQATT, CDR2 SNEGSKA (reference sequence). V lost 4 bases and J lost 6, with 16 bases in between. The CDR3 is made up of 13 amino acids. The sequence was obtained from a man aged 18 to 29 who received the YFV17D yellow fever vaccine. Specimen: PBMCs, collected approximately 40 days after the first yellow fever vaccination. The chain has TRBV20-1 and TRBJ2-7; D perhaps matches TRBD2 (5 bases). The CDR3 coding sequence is TGCAGTGCTAAAACCGCCGGGGTTGGCGAGCAGTACTTC. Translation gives CSAKTAGVGEQYF.